One and the same sample provided the 28 T cell receptor beta chains below, sequenced in a study of T cells in Graves' hyperthyroidism and ophthalmopathy. TCR beta CDR3 region amplification was performed from RNA transcripts. The HTBI primer set served for first-round RT-PCR of the TCR CDR3. TCRdb itself ran the multiplex PCR reads through MiXCR, one entry per CDR3 protein. Here the sample spans some 270,000 distinct CDR3 sequences, 13% being singletons. The sample consisted of blood. The receptors stem from a woman in her 30s with Graves' hyperthyroidism that later progressed to Graves' ophthalmopathy.

The chain combines TRBV4-3 with TRBJ2-2; 8 nucleotides match TRBD1. Germline V CDR1 and CDR2: LGHNA, YSLEER. J was trimmed by 3 bases and V by 4 bases; bases with no gene match: 7. The CDR3 is 16 amino acids. The CDR3 bases are TGCGCCAGCAGCCTCACAGGGGGGTCGGACACCGGGGAGCTGTTTTTT. Protein product: CASSLTGGSDTGELFF.

This clonotype was seen only a few times. The rearrangement uses TRBV13 and TRBJ2-3; 12 nucleotides align to TRBD2. The V segment lost 5 bases and the J segment 3 bases; nucleotides outside the gene matches: 9. CDR1 and CDR2 (germline): PRHDT, FYEKMQ (reference sequence). CDR3 size: 17 residues. CDR3 loop: CASSPNRLAGVTDTQYF. CDR3 DNA sequence: TGTGCCAGCAGCCCTAACCGACTAGCGGGGGTGACAGATACGCAGTATTTT.

This clonotype was observed many times. The chain carries TRBV4-1 and TRBJ2-4; D ambiguous. The germline V gene has CDR1 MGHRA and CDR2 YSYEKL. V lost 0 bases, J lost 0 bases, and 15 bases lay in between. The CDR3 is made up of 18 amino acids. The CDR3 here is CASSQDPQFTLAKNIQYF. The CDR3 nucleotides are TGCGCCAGCAGCCAAGATCCACAGTTCACCCTAGCCAAAAACATTCAGTACTTC.

In this sample, this clonotype turned up many times. The chain links TRBV29-1 to TRBJ2-7, with a possible D match to TRBD1 (6 bases). The germline V gene encodes CDR1 SQVTM and CDR2 ANQGSEA. The CDR3 length is 16 residues. V was pared by 4 bases and J by 2 bases, with 21 bases between. CDR3 region: CSVVLDRDIKTYEQYF. For the CDR3, the DNA is TGCAGCGTTGTGTTGGACAGAGATATCAAAACCTACGAGCAGTACTTC.

This clonotype has ten or more counts. CDR3 loop: CASSLGSDVPLSPLHF. The DNA of the CDR3 is TGTGCCAGCAGTTTAGGGAGCGATGTCCCCCTTTCACCCCTCCACTTT. The chain couples TRBV28 to TRBJ1-6; D not certain. From germline, CDR1 is MDHEN and CDR2 SYDVKM. V was clipped by 2 bases and J by 9 bases, with 17 bases between them. The CDR3 has 16 residues.

This clonotype was seen many times. The chain is built from TRBV24-1 and TRBJ2-1; 16 bases fit TRBD2. The CDR3 extends over 13 amino acids. The V segment lost 12 bases and the J segment 9 bases; nucleotides outside the gene matches: 4. Per the germline V gene, CDR1 is KGHDR and CDR2 is SFDVKD. The CDR3 DNA sequence: TGTGCCGTCGGGACTAGCGGGAGGGGTGAGCAGTTCTTC. Residues: CAVGTSGRGEQFF.

The chain carries TRBV4-2 and TRBJ2-4; no firm D call. Trimming stripped 1 base from V and 0 bases from J, with 19 bases between. This CDR3 comprises 19 residues. The germline gives CDR1 LGHNA, CDR2 YNFKEQ. The chain's CDR3 is CASSQASPQVSLAKNIQYF. CDR3 sequence (DNA): TGTGCCAGCAGCCAAGCCTCCCCCCAGGTGTCACTAGCCAAAAACATTCAGTACTTC.

This clonotype was seen a handful of times. The chain employs TRBV19 and TRBJ2-6, with 8 positions matching TRBD1. V lost 4 bases to trimming and J lost 0 bases; unmatched junction nucleotides: 8. The V gene's germline CDR1 is LNHDA and CDR2 SQIVND (reference sequence). The CDR3 length is 18 residues. CDR3 in amino acids: CASSTVGTGVSGANVLTF. CDR3 nucleotides: TGTGCCAGTAGTACCGTCGGGACAGGCGTCTCTGGGGCCAACGTCCTGACTTTC. Full variable domain (rest looked up from reference TRBV19 and TRBJ2-6): DGGITQSPKYLFRKEGQNVTLSCEQNLNHDAMYWYRQDPGQGLRLIYYSQIVNDFQKGDIAEGYSVSREKKESFPLTVTSAQKNPTAFYLCASSTVGTGVSGANVLTFGAGSRLTVL.

This clonotype was recorded at least ten times. The chain has TRBV13 and TRBJ2-3; D uncertain. The germline V gene encodes CDR1 PRHDT and CDR2 FYEKMQ (reference sequence). The CDR3 has 16 amino acids. Between the trimmed V and J ends, which lost 5 bases and 2 bases, there was a span of 17 bases. This chain's CDR3 is CASSPRPYESTDTQYF. The CDR3 bases are TGTGCCAGCAGCCCTAGACCTTATGAGTCCACAGATACGCAGTATTTT.

J is TRBJ2-1 and V is TRBV19; D is uncertain. V was cut by 3 bases and J by 4 bases, with 13 bases left in between. This CDR3 contains 15 residues. CDR1 and CDR2 (germline): LNHDA, SQIVND (reference sequence). This chain's CDR3 is CASSIGQAAYNEQFF. The CDR3 bases are TGTGCCAGTAGTATCGGGCAGGCCGCTTACAATGAGCAGTTCTTC.

The chain has TRBV3-1 and TRBJ2-3; 11 nucleotides align to TRBD2. CDR3 length: 17 residues. V lost 2 bases, J lost 6 bases, and 10 bases stayed unmatched. Per the germline V gene, CDR1 is LGHDT and CDR2 is YNNKEL (reference sequence). CDR3: CASSQTPTSGVEDTQYF. CDR3 nucleotide sequence: TGTGCCAGCAGCCAAACTCCGACTAGCGGGGTCGAGGATACGCAGTATTTT.

This clonotype was counted at least ten times. The chain links TRBV3-1 to TRBJ2-5, with a weak D call TRBD1 (6 bases). This CDR3 has 15 amino acids. V shed 4 bases and J shed 0 bases, with 12 bases lying between them. Per germline, CDR1 LGHDT and CDR2 YNNKEL (reference sequence). This chain's CDR3 is CASSLPTGYQETQYF. CDR3 nucleotide sequence: TGTGCCAGCAGCCTCCCCACAGGGTACCAAGAGACCCAGTACTTC.

This clonotype was seen repeatedly, ten times or more. CDR3 in amino acids: CASSSHRAGTGELFF. The CDR3 coding sequence is TGTGCCAGCAGTTCACACAGGGCTGGGACCGGGGAGCTGTTTTTT. The chain combines TRBV28 with TRBJ2-2; tentatively, D is TRBD1 (6 bases). V lost 4 bases and J 5 bases, leaving 14 bases between the germline ends. The CDR3 extends over 15 amino acids. CDR1 is MDHEN and CDR2 is SYDVKM in the germline V gene.

Ten or more counts support this clonotype. The junction departs from germline at one end; a sequencing error may be responsible. The chain links TRBV20-1 to TRBJ2-3; the D is unclear. The germline gives CDR1 DFQATT, CDR2 SNEGSKA (reference sequence). CDR3 length: 11 residues. In DNA, the CDR3 is TGCAGTGCCAGAGGTTGGGATACGCAGTATTTT. It specifies CSARGWDTQYF.

This clonotype was seen more than once but under ten times. The chain is built from TRBV4-1 and TRBJ2-7, with D possibly being TRBD2 (6 bases). Trimming stripped 5 bases from V and 2 bases from J, with 13 bases between. Looked up from germline, CDR1 is MGHRA and CDR2 is YSYEKL. The CDR3 covers 14 residues. As DNA, the CDR3 is TGCGCCAGCAGCTCGCGGGACCCTGCCTACGAGCAGTACTTC. Translating it yields CASSSRDPAYEQYF.

This clonotype has ten or more counts. The chain combines TRBV6-2 or TRBV6-3 with TRBJ2-5; D perhaps matches TRBD2 (6 bases). V was trimmed by 5 bases and J by 4 bases, leaving 11 bases between them. The CDR3 covers 13 residues. Germline V gene data show CDR1 as MNHEY and CDR2 as SVGEGT. This CDR3 reads CASSPGVGETQYF. The CDR3 DNA is TGTGCCAGCAGTCCGGGAGTTGGAGAGACCCAGTACTTC.

This clonotype showed up many times. The chain recombines TRBV30 with TRBJ2-2, with D possibly matching TRBD2 (6 bases). There are 12 residues in the CDR3. From germline, CDR1 is GTSNPN and CDR2 SVGIG (reference sequence). The ends were cut back, 2 bases at V and 7 bases at J, with 8 bases in the middle. CDR3 sequence: CAWSRGNGELFF. In DNA form, the CDR3 reads TGTGCCTGGAGTCGGGGGAACGGGGAGCTGTTTTTT.

This clonotype showed up many times. This chain joins TRBV5-5 and TRBJ2-7, with 7 bases fitting TRBD2. CDR1 and CDR2 from the germline V gene are SGHKS and YYEKEE (reference sequence). Trimming cost V 4 bases and J 7 bases; bases outside gene matches: 8. The CDR3 has 13 residues. The CDR3 sequence is CASSDVGTKEQYF. The DNA for the CDR3 is TGTGCCAGCAGCGATGTCGGGACTAAAGAGCAGTACTTC. The full variable domain, in which reference TRBV5-5 and TRBJ2-7 provide the parts outside the CDR3, is DAGVTQSPTHLIKTRGQQVTLRCSPISGHKSVSWYQQVLGQGPQFIFQYYEKEERGRGNFPDRFSARQFPNYSSELNVNALLLGDSALYLCASSDVGTKEQYFGPGTRLTVT.

The chain combines TRBV5-1 with TRBJ2-1, with D unclear. The germline V gene encodes CDR1 SGHRS and CDR2 YFSETQ. The CDR3 covers 13 residues. Trimming took off 0 bases at V and 7 bases at J, with 8 bases between the two ends. The CDR3 protein is CASSLELGNEQFF. CDR3 DNA: TGCGCCAGCAGCTTGGAGTTAGGGAATGAGCAGTTCTTC.

As DNA, the CDR3 is TGCGCCAGCAGCCGGTTTAGCGGGAGTTACGAGCAGTACTTC. Its translation is CASSRFSGSYEQYF. The V call is TRBV4-3, the J call TRBJ2-7, with TRBD2 matching 9 bases. Trimming cost V 4 bases and J 4 bases; bases outside gene matches: 5. There are 14 residues in the CDR3. Germline-derived CDR1 and CDR2 are LGHNA and YSLEER.

This clonotype was counted at least ten times. The CDR3 bases are TGCAGTGCTAGAAGGTTATGGGATTTAGCAACTAGCACAGATACGCAGTATTTT. Translating gives CSARRLWDLATSTDTQYF. The J gene is TRBJ2-3, the V gene TRBV20-1, with no clear D. Germline V gene sequence: CDR1 DFQATT, CDR2 SNEGSKA (reference sequence). The CDR3 extends over 18 amino acids. Trimming removed 2 bases at V and 0 bases at J, with 21 bases between.

This clonotype came up many times. The rearrangement links TRBV7-9 to TRBJ2-7; unclear D gene. Germline-derived CDR1 and CDR2 are SEHNR and FQNEAQ (reference sequence). This CDR3 spans 12 amino acids. V was cut by 8 bases and J by 3 bases, with 11 bases left in between. The CDR3 DNA reads as TGTGCCAGCCGAAAGTTGGGCTACGAGCAGTACTTC. This gives the protein CASRKLGYEQYF. The full variable domain, in which reference TRBV7-9 and TRBJ2-7 provide the parts outside the CDR3, is DTGVSQNPRHKITKRGQNVTFRCDPISEHNRLYWYRQTLGQGPEFLTYFQNEAQLEKSRLLSDRFSAERPKGSFSTLEIQRTEQGDSAMYLCASRKLGYEQYFGPGTRLTVT.

This sequence joins TRBV5-1 and TRBJ2-1, with 14 bases fitting TRBD2. The CDR3 is 15 residues long. Germline-derived CDR1 and CDR2 are SGHRS and YFSETQ. V was pared by 5 bases and J by 6 bases, with 4 bases of the junction left unmatched. The DNA for the CDR3 is TGCGCCAGCAGGGGGACTAGCGGGGGACTCAATGAGCAGTTCTTC. It yields the protein CASRGTSGGLNEQFF.

This clonotype was seen at least ten times. The rearrangement uses TRBV11-1 and TRBJ1-2; weak D call: TRBD1 (6 bases). This CDR3 contains 12 residues. The germline gives CDR1 SGHAT, CDR2 FQDESV (reference sequence). V shed 4 bases and J shed 4 bases, with 7 bases lying between them. CDR3 residues: CASSSDSYGYTF. Here the CDR3 DNA reads TGTGCCAGCAGCTCGGACAGCTATGGCTACACCTTC.

The chain links TRBV7-2 to TRBJ1-3, with D possibly TRBD1 on 5 matching bases. Germline CDR1 SGHTA, CDR2 FQGNSA. V shed 6 bases and J shed 4 bases, with 16 bases lying between them. The CDR3 loop spans 15 amino acids. CDR3 loop: CASRRDGGEGNTIYF. CDR3 in DNA: TGTGCCAGCAGAAGAGACGGGGGGGAAGGAAACACCATATATTTT.

In this sample, this clonotype turned up a few times. The J gene is TRBJ2-7, the V gene TRBV4-1, with D possibly TRBD1 on 5 matching bases. V was trimmed by 1 base and J by 1 base, leaving 14 bases between them. CDR1 is MGHRA, CDR2 YSYEKL, per germline. This CDR3 contains 16 residues. As DNA, the CDR3 is TGCGCCAGCAGCCAAGGGGGAACGACAGCTTCCTACGAGCAGTACTTC. This translates into CASSQGGTTASYEQYF.

This clonotype has at least ten counts. The V gene is TRBV10-3, the J gene TRBJ2-3; TRBD2 matches 11 bases. Germline values: CDR1 ENHRY, CDR2 SYGVKD. CDR3 length: 15 residues. V gave up 6 bases and J gave up 4 bases; unmatched junction bases: 6. The CDR3 sequence is CAIRASGRKADTQYF. The DNA of the CDR3 is TGTGCCATCAGAGCTAGCGGGAGGAAAGCAGATACGCAGTATTTT.

The rearrangement joins TRBV4-3 to TRBJ1-2; TRBD1 is a possible D gene (5 bases). Germline V lookup: CDR1 LGHNA, CDR2 YSLEER. V was trimmed by 1 base and J by 2 bases, leaving 11 bases between them. The CDR3 length is 15 residues. CDR3 in amino acids: CASSQVHKGNYGYTF. The CDR3 region has the DNA TGCGCCAGCAGCCAAGTTCATAAGGGGAACTATGGCTACACCTTC.